Described below is a single T cell receptor beta chain sequence and its context. Assay used: immunoSEQ multiplex PCR; TCRdb lists only in-frame clones, some missing. This sample has approximately 200,000 clones, with around 87% found just once. The data were obtained in a study of blood T cell repertoires in COVID-19. V shed 4 bases and J 5 bases; nucleotides not matched to a gene: 6. This CDR3 has 14 amino acids. Germline-derived CDR1 and CDR2 are MNHEY and SMNVEV (reference sequence). Participants were aged about 18 to 89 years from about two dozen US areas. The chain couples TRBV27 to TRBJ1-1; 8 nucleotides line up with TRBD1. Sequenced input: PBMCs or T cells enriched from blood (not recorded which). The source of this sequence is a woman aged 18-29 years in a cohort exposed to, infected with or recovered from COVID-19 (not recorded which). The CDR3 nucleotides read TGTGCCAGCAGTTCATTGGACAGGGATACTGAAGCTTTCTTT. It specifies CASSSLDRDTEAFF.